A single sample is the source of the 30 T cell receptor beta chains below, sequenced in a study of blood T cell repertoires in COVID-19. The repertoire was sequenced with immunoSEQ multiplex PCR; TCRdb's copy has only in-frame clones and lacks some. The table includes roughly 110,000 clones, approximately 80% detected once. The sample comprised peripheral blood. The receptors were gathered from a woman aged 60-75 years with acute or convalescent COVID-19.

This chain joins TRBV6-5 and TRBJ1-2; D unresolved. Trimming removed 1 base at V and 2 bases at J, with 11 bases between. The CDR3 contains 15 residues. In germline, CDR1 is MNHEY, CDR2 SVGAGI. The CDR3 region is CASSYYGTENYGYTF. Here the CDR3 DNA reads TGTGCCAGCAGTTACTATGGTACAGAGAACTATGGCTACACCTTC.

The CDR3, as DNA: TGCGCCAGCAGCCAGGCTGCTCCGTCGGGGGAGACCCAGTACTTC. This sequence encodes CASSQAAPSGETQYF. The chain has TRBV5-1 and TRBJ2-5; a weak D match, TRBD2 (5 bases). Germline assignment: CDR1 SGHRS and CDR2 YFSETQ. The CDR3 extends over 15 amino acids. V dropped 4 bases and J dropped 5 bases, with 18 bases sitting between them.

This clone was observed a few times. The CDR3 DNA follows: TGTGCCAGCAGCTCCCGGGACAGGGATCTCACTGAAGCTTTCTTT. Protein: CASSSRDRDLTEAFF. The V gene is TRBV7-9, the J gene TRBJ1-1; 9 bases are shared with TRBD1. The V and J ends lost 4 bases and 4 bases, in that order; junction bases with no gene match: 7. Per the germline V gene, CDR1 is SEHNR and CDR2 is FQNEAQ (reference sequence). The CDR3 spans 15 residues.

Comment on this clone: The limits of the CDR3 on the DNA are not certain, so only TCRdb's listed CDR3 is given. The chain couples TRBV21-1 to TRBJ2-1; TRBD1, the table's D call, lacks a check against the DNA. TRBV21-1 is designated a pseudogene. The CDR3 length equals 15 residues, ends included. The CDR3 here is CASKVGQGAPNEQFF.

The chain recombines TRBV6-1 with TRBJ1-2, with 7 positions matching TRBD1. This CDR3 comprises 18 residues. V lost 1 base to trimming and J lost 1 base; unmatched junction nucleotides: 12. In germline, CDR1 is MNHNS, CDR2 SASEGT. The DNA for the CDR3 is TGTGCCAGCAGTGAAGATATAGGAGGGGGCGAGGGTAACTATGGCTACACCTTC. Protein: CASSEDIGGGEGNYGYTF.

The rearrangement links TRBV7-9 to TRBJ1-5, with 8 nucleotides matching TRBD1. The CDR3 is made up of 16 amino acids. Germline CDR1 reads SEHNR; CDR2 reads FQNEAQ (reference sequence). The junction had 8 bases not matched to a gene; V was cut back by 1 base and J by 6 bases. This CDR3 is CASSLGGQGAGQPQHF. The CDR3 nucleotides are TGTGCCAGCAGCTTAGGAGGGCAGGGGGCCGGTCAGCCCCAGCATTTT.

The rearrangement uses TRBV28 and TRBJ2-7, with 8 bases lining up with TRBD1. Germline V gene sequence: CDR1 MDHEN, CDR2 SYDVKM. This CDR3 has 14 amino acids. Unmatched junction bases numbered 12, after V lost 8 bases and J lost 6 bases. CDR3 in DNA: TGTGCCAGCCTCCGAGACAGGGGTACGGGCGAGCAGTACTTC. Translation gives CASLRDRGTGEQYF.

The chain joins TRBV6-5 to TRBJ1-1; 7 bases agree with TRBD1. The CDR3 length is 15 residues. Germline loops: CDR1 MNHEY, CDR2 SVGAGI. V lost 2 bases and J lost 0; bases outside the gene matches: 3. The CDR3 here is CASSYAGGLNTEAFF. CDR3 DNA sequence: TGTGCCAGCAGTTACGCAGGGGGGCTGAACACTGAAGCTTTCTTT.

This chain connects TRBV30 to TRBJ1-1, with D uncertain. Trimming took 8 bases from V and 6 from J, leaving 13 bases between them. Looked up from germline, CDR1 is GTSNPN and CDR2 is SVGIG (reference sequence). This CDR3 has 11 amino acids. In DNA, the CDR3 is TGTGCCCTCCATGGGCTCGCTGAAGCTTTCTTT. It specifies CALHGLAEAFF.

This clone turned up a few times. The chain has TRBV29-1 and TRBJ1-2, with 7 bases identical to TRBD1. CDR1 is SQVTM and CDR2 is ANQGSEA in the germline V gene. The CDR3 length is 14 residues. The V gene end was trimmed by 3 bases and the J gene end by 4 bases; junction bases not matched to a gene: 8. The CDR3 here is CSVDVEGAVYGYTF. The CDR3 coding sequence is TGCAGCGTTGATGTAGAGGGGGCGGTCTATGGCTACACCTTC.

The rearrangement uses TRBV7-2 and TRBJ1-5; TRBD1 might be the D (6 bases). The CDR3 contains 17 residues. Germline V gives CDR1 SGHTA, CDR2 FQGNSA. Trimming cost V 5 bases and J 3 bases, with 20 bases left between them. CDR3 nucleotide sequence: TGTGCCAGCAGCCTCTACCAGGGGACGGTTGTCAATCAGCCCCAGCATTTT. It encodes CASSLYQGTVVNQPQHF.

This clone showed up just a few times. V gene TRBV27 combines with J gene TRBJ2-2; the D gene is possibly TRBD2 (6 bases). Trimming cost V 6 bases and J 1 base, with 9 bases left between them. The V gene's germline CDR1 is MNHEY and CDR2 SMNVEV (reference sequence). The CDR3 length is 14 residues. The CDR3 spells CASSRLGNTGELFF. CDR3 DNA: TGTGCCAGCAGCCGACTAGGGAACACCGGGGAGCTGTTTTTT.

DNA for the CDR3: TGTGCCAGCAGAGGGAAACAGGGGTACGACGAGCAGTACTTC. This codes for CASRGKQGYDEQYF. The chain recombines TRBV28 with TRBJ2-7; TRBD1 matches 7 bases. CDR1 MDHEN and CDR2 SYDVKM come from the germline V gene. V lost 6 bases, J lost 5 bases, and 10 bases stayed unmatched. The CDR3 spans 14 residues.

This clone was detected once. This rearrangement joins TRBV11-3 to TRBJ2-1, with D possibly matching TRBD2 (7 bases). Germline V gene data show CDR1 as SGHNT and CDR2 as YENEEA. The CDR3 has 16 amino acids. V lost 5 bases and J 6 bases, leaving 20 bases between the germline ends. For the CDR3, the DNA is TGTGCCAGCAGCCTGGGGGGGGCGCGACTATTCAATGAGCAGTTCTTC. Amino acid sequence: CASSLGGARLFNEQFF.

The gene calls are TRBV5-5 and TRBJ1-1; weak D call: TRBD1 (5 bases). The CDR3 runs to 14 residues. CDR1 and CDR2 from the germline V gene are SGHKS and YYEKEE (reference sequence). Trimming took off 2 bases at V and 3 bases at J, with 11 bases between the two ends. The CDR3 nucleotides read TGTGCCAGCAGCTTTACCGGGGGGGACACTGAAGCTTTCTTT. Amino acid sequence: CASSFTGGDTEAFF.

The V and J genes are TRBV2 and TRBJ2-3; 8 bases match TRBD2. V lost 6 bases and J lost 6; bases outside the gene matches: 8. Per germline, CDR1 SNHLY and CDR2 FYNNEI. This CDR3 is 14 amino acids long. CDR3 DNA sequence: TGTGCCAGCAGGGGACTTCGCGGGGGGGATACGCAGTATTTT. Its translation: CASRGLRGGDTQYF.

This chain connects TRBV2 to TRBJ2-6, with a weak D call TRBD1 (5 bases). This CDR3 comprises 16 residues. CDR1 and CDR2 (germline): SNHLY, FYNNEI. V was cut by 6 bases and J by 0 bases, with 12 bases left in between. For the CDR3, the DNA is TGTGCCAGCAGCACCGACAGCCGCTCTGGGGCCAACGTCCTGACTTTC. It codes for CASSTDSRSGANVLTF.

V usage is TRBV7-9 and J usage is TRBJ1-1; no firm D call. CDR3 size: 15 residues. V was pared by 1 base and J by 1 base, with 10 bases between. CDR1 SEHNR and CDR2 FQNEAQ come from the germline V gene (reference sequence). The CDR3: CASSLDGLTNTEAFF. In nucleotides, the CDR3 is TGTGCCAGCAGCTTAGACGGACTTACGAACACTGAAGCTTTCTTT.

This clone was picked up one time. Here the CDR3 reads CASSSGLAGKDYEQYF. DNA of the CDR3: TGTGCCAGCAGCTCCGGACTAGCGGGGAAAGACTACGAGCAGTACTTC. The rearrangement joins TRBV7-6 to TRBJ2-7; 12 bases agree with TRBD2. This CDR3 spans 16 amino acids. Trimming at V came to 4 bases and at J to 3 bases, leaving 7 bases not matched to a gene. CDR1 and CDR2 (germline): SGHVS, FNYEAQ.

This clone was observed a handful of times. The gene calls are TRBV2 and TRBJ1-2; D is possibly TRBD1 (6 bases). V shed 4 bases and J shed 9 bases, with 15 bases lying between them. Germline loops: CDR1 SNHLY, CDR2 FYNNEI. The CDR3 length is 13 residues. The CDR3 loop reads CASSVSGDGSYTF. CDR3 sequence (DNA): TGTGCCAGCAGTGTCTCAGGGGATGGTAGCTACACCTTC.

This clone has only one observation. The genes are TRBV6-2 or TRBV6-3 and TRBJ2-7; tentative D call: TRBD1 (6 bases). The length of the CDR3 is 12 residues. Germline loops: CDR1 MNHEY, CDR2 SVGEGT. The germline V and J ends were trimmed by 1 base and 5 bases, with 6 bases remaining between them. The chain's CDR3 is CASSYWDNEQYF. DNA of the CDR3: TGTGCCAGCAGTTACTGGGACAACGAGCAGTACTTC.

The chain has TRBV19 and TRBJ2-5; 9 nucleotides match TRBD1. The J segment lost 1 base and the V segment lost 7 bases, leaving 10 bases of the junction unmatched. Germline values: CDR1 LNHDA, CDR2 SQIVND (reference sequence). The CDR3 length is 16 residues. The CDR3 DNA follows: TGTGCCAGTACCGAAAGAGGGACAGGGCGCCAAGAGACCCAGTACTTC. This sequence encodes CASTERGTGRQETQYF.

The genes are TRBV4-2 and TRBJ2-2, with 9 nucleotides matching TRBD2. The ends lost 0 bases at V and 8 bases at J; junction bases unmatched: 7. CDR1 and CDR2 (germline): LGHNA, YNFKEQ. This CDR3 is built from 16 residues. The CDR3 loop is CASSQETSGPQGELFF. The CDR3 DNA is TGTGCCAGCAGCCAAGAGACTAGCGGACCCCAAGGGGAGCTGTTTTTT.

The chain carries TRBV4-1 and TRBJ2-3; the match to TRBD2 covers 13 bases. V lost 3 bases and J lost 4; bases outside the gene matches: 7. The CDR3 contains 17 residues. The V gene's germline CDR1 is MGHRA and CDR2 YSYEKL. Here the CDR3 reads CASSQKLAGGPPDTQYF. The CDR3 region has the DNA TGCGCCAGCAGCCAGAAACTAGCGGGGGGGCCTCCAGATACGCAGTATTTT.

Here the CDR3 reads CASSESLGSYNEKLFF. In DNA, the CDR3 is TGTGCCAGCAGTGAATCGCTGGGCAGTTATAATGAAAAACTGTTTTTT. The chain recombines TRBV2 with TRBJ1-4; D gene ambiguous. The ends were cut back, 2 bases at V and 4 bases at J, with 14 bases in the middle. Per the germline V gene, CDR1 is SNHLY and CDR2 is FYNNEI. This CDR3 has 16 amino acids.

This chain uses TRBV5-1 with TRBJ2-7, with 8 bases matching TRBD2. The CDR3 spans 14 residues. Trimming cost V 5 bases and J 4 bases; bases outside gene matches: 8. Germline CDR1 is SGHRS and CDR2 is YFSETQ. The CDR3: CASSSGRGVYEQYF. CDR3 nucleotide sequence: TGCGCCAGCAGTTCCGGGCGGGGGGTATACGAGCAGTACTTC.

The chain uses TRBV7-9 and TRBJ2-3; D unclear. The CDR3 is 14 residues long. Germline V CDR1 and CDR2: SEHNR, FQNEAQ (reference sequence). V lost 1 base and J lost 5, with 10 bases in between. CDR3 sequence (DNA): TGTGCCAGCAGCTTAGTGGCCCCGGGAGATACGCAGTATTTT. This codes for CASSLVAPGDTQYF.

CDR3 residues: CASSTDRGDQPQHF. CDR3 nucleotide sequence: TGTGCCAGCAGTACTGACAGGGGAGATCAGCCCCAGCATTTT. The rearrangement uses TRBV6-5 and TRBJ1-5; TRBD1 matches at 8 bases. V shed 5 bases, J shed 5 bases, and the junction held 5 bases outside the gene matches. The CDR3 is made up of 14 amino acids. Germline CDR1 reads MNHEY; CDR2 reads SVGAGI.

The chain links TRBV18 to TRBJ2-2; TRBD2 is a possible D gene (5 bases). V lost 2 bases and J 1 base, leaving 20 bases between the germline ends. CDR1 is KGHSH, CDR2 LQKENI, per germline. This CDR3 comprises 19 residues. The CDR3 loop is CASSPFRGARMGNTGELFF. The CDR3 DNA reads as TGTGCCAGCTCACCATTCCGGGGAGCACGGATGGGGAACACCGGGGAGCTGTTTTTT. The full variable domain, completed using reference TRBV18 and TRBJ2-2, is NAGVMQNPRHLVRRRGQEARLRCSPMKGHSHVYWYRQLPEEGLKFMVYLQKENIIDESGMPKERFSAEFPKEGPSILRIQQVVRGDSAAYFCASSPFRGARMGNTGELFFGEGSRLTVL.

This chain uses TRBV30 with TRBJ2-2; 8 bases line up with TRBD1. The CDR3 is 14 residues long. The germline V gene has CDR1 GTSNPN and CDR2 SVGIG (reference sequence). V shed 2 bases and J 5 bases; nucleotides not matched to a gene: 4. The CDR3 reads CAWSTTGGTGELFF. Here the CDR3 DNA reads TGTGCCTGGAGTACAACAGGGGGTACCGGGGAGCTGTTTTTT.